One sample yielded the 4 T cell receptor beta chains listed below, sequenced in a study of molecular identifiers for immune sequencing clone quantification. MiXCR, run by TCRdb on the PCR reads, gives a single entry per CDR3 protein. The repertoire includes about 640,000 distinct CDR3 sequences, just under 20% of them detected once, and roughly 0.85% sits in the top ten. Material for sequencing was naive CD8+ T cells from blood, with Jurkat cell RNA spiked in. Subset of the sample: FACS-sorted CD8+CD4-CCR7+CD45RA+ naive T cells. The origin of the receptors is a human donor in good health. Some libraries in this study had Jurkat cell RNA spiked in.

The genes are TRBV7-3 and TRBJ2-7, with D unclear. The CDR3 runs 11 residues. With 8 bases removed from V and 7 bases from J, the gap between germline ends came to 12 bases. Per germline, CDR1 SGHTA and CDR2 FQGTGA. CDR3 nucleotide sequence: TGTGCCAGCTGCAACGGTCATGAGCAGTACTTC. Translation: CASCNGHEQYF.

This clonotype was counted only a few times. The gene calls are TRBV5-1 and TRBJ2-1, with 12 bases that match TRBD2. With 0 bases clipped from V and 6 bases from J, the junction kept 7 bases outside the gene matches. This CDR3 has 17 amino acids. In germline, CDR1 is SGHRS, CDR2 YFSETQ. In nucleotides, the CDR3 is TGCGCCAGCAGCTTGGCTCTAGCGGGGGGGCCCGGCAATGAGCAGTTCTTC. Translating gives CASSLALAGGPGNEQFF.

This clonotype was counted at least ten times. The chain recombines TRBV4-1 with TRBJ2-7, with TRBD2 matching 12 bases. Trimming removed 4 bases from V and 2 bases from J; junction bases left unmatched: 3. The germline CDR1 and CDR2 sequences are MGHRA and YSYEKL. This CDR3 comprises 15 residues. The chain's CDR3 is CASSPTSGGPYEQYF. The CDR3 DNA sequence: TGCGCCAGCAGCCCGACTAGCGGGGGACCCTACGAGCAGTACTTC.

This clonotype was counted ten times or more. The gene calls are TRBV13 and TRBJ2-6; tentative D call: TRBD2 (5 bases). The CDR3 covers 13 residues. Trimming took off 8 bases at V and 3 bases at J, with 8 bases between the two ends. Per germline, CDR1 PRHDT and CDR2 FYEKMQ (reference sequence). CDR3 sequence reads: CASEGFGANVLTF. For the CDR3, the DNA is TGTGCCAGCGAGGGTTTTGGGGCCAACGTCCTGACTTTC.